These 4 T cell receptor beta chains were sequenced from one sample in a study of human T cells and chemical hapten exposure. TCRdb redid the calling of the RACE reads with MiXCR, one entry per CDR3 protein. The data show 75,000 to 80,000 distinct CDR3 sequences, around 9.4% seen once. The time point: healthy volunteer bleed at 6 weeks. Total RNA came from unfractionated whole blood. The sequenced sample was whole blood. Receptor source: a female donor in good health. Some clones in this sample may be carry-over from other donors' samples.

By share, this clonotype ranks as medium-sized. V gene TRBV28 combines with J gene TRBJ2-3; perhaps D is TRBD1 or TRBD2 (6 bases each). There are 16 residues in the CDR3. V lost 3 bases, J lost 2 bases, and 15 bases lay in between. Germline values: CDR1 MDHEN, CDR2 SYDVKM. The CDR3 bases are TGTGCCAGCAGTTTGGGGCAGGGGAGGACCACAGATACGCAGTATTTT. Its translation: CASSLGQGRTTDTQYF.

The chain uses TRBV21-1 and TRBJ2-4; no check of the table's D call, TRBD2, against the DNA was made. TRBV21-1 constitutes a pseudogene. CDR3 length: 18 residues. The CDR3 DNA is TGTGCCAGCAGTCGGGCTAGCGGGACCGAACTAGCCAAAAACATTCAGTACTTC. As protein: CASSRASGTELAKNIQYF.

This clonotype has at least ten counts. The V call is TRBV28, the J call TRBJ1-1; 7 positions match TRBD1. Per the germline V gene, CDR1 is MDHEN and CDR2 is SYDVKM. The CDR3 has 15 residues. J lost 1 base, V lost 1 base, and 3 bases had no gene match. CDR3 DNA sequence: TGTGCCAGCAGTTTATCAGGGGGGACGAACACTGAAGCTTTCTTT. Translating it yields CASSLSGGTNTEAFF.

Ten or more counts support this clonotype. The chain joins TRBV29-1 to TRBJ2-3; the D gene could be TRBD1 or TRBD2 (5 bases each). Trimming removed 4 bases from V and 1 base from J, with 12 bases in between. Germline V gene sequence: CDR1 SQVTM, CDR2 ANQGSEA. The CDR3 extends over 14 amino acids. The CDR3 region has the DNA TGCAGCGTTGCTGGGGGAGCGCGCACAGATACGCAGTATTTT. It translates to CSVAGGARTDTQYF.